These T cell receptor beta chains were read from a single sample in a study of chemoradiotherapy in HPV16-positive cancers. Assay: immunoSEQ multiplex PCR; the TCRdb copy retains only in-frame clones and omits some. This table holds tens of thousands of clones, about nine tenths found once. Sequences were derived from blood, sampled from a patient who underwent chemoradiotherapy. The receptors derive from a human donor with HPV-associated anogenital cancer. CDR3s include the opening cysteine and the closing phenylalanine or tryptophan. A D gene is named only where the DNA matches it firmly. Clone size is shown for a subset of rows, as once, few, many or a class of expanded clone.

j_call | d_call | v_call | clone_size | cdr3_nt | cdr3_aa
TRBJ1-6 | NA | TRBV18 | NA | TGTGCCAGCTCACTCACGGGGGCTGATAATTCACCCCTCCACTTT | CASSLTGADNSPLHF
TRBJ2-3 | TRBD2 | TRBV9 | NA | TGTGCCAGCAGCGTAGCGGGGGGGCTCGGAGATACGCAGTATTTT | CASSVAGGLGDTQYF
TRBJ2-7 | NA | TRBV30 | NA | TGTGCCTGGAGTGAAGGACAGTTATACGAGCAGTACTTC | CAWSEGQLYEQYF
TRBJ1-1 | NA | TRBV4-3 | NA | TGCGCCAGCAGCCAAGGATACGGAAACACTGAAGCTTTCTTT | CASSQGYGNTEAFF
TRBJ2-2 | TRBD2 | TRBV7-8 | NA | TGTGCCAGCAGCTTAGCGGGGACTAGCGGGATAGGCGGGGAGCTGTTTTTT | CASSLAGTSGIGGELFF
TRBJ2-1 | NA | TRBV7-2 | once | TGTGCCAGCAGCCCGGTAGGAGAGCAGTTCTTC | CASSPVGEQFF
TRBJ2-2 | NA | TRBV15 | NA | TGTGCCACCAGCAGAGAGCGGGACACCGGGGAGCTGTTTTTT | CATSRERDTGELFF
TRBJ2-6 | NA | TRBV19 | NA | TGTGCCAGTAGTAAAGGGTTCCTCTCTGGGGCCAACGTCCTGACTTTC | CASSKGFLSGANVLTF
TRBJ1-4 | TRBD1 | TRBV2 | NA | TGTGCCAGCAGGATACAGGGGATTGTTGAAAAACTGTTTTTT | CASRIQGIVEKLFF
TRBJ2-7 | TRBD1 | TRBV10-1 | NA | TGCGCCAGCAGTGACGGACAGGGGAGCTCCTACGAGCAGTACTTC | CASSDGQGSSYEQYF
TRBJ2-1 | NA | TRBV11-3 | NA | TGTGCCAGCAGCTTAGATGGTTCCAGGGAGCAGTTCTTC | CASSLDGSREQFF
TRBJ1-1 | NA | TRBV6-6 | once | TGTGCCAGCACCACGGGGCGGAACACTGAAGCTTTCTTT | CASTTGRNTEAFF
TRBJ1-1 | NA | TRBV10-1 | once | TGCGCCAGCAGCGTGACAGTCAACACTGAAGCTTTCTTT | CASSVTVNTEAFF
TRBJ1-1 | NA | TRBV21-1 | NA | TGTGCCAGCAGCACCCGCAAGGGGATCCCTGAAGCTTTCTTT | CASSTRKGIPEAFF
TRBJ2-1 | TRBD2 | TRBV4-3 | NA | TGCGCCAGCGGGCCGGGACTAGGTGTCAATGAGCAGTTCTTC | CASGPGLGVNEQFF
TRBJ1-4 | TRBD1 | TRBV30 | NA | TGTGCCTGGAGTGTACCAACAGGGGGCAGTGAAAAACTGTTTTTT | CAWSVPTGGSEKLFF
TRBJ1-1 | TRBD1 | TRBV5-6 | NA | TGTGCCAGCAGCCGGACGACAGGGGGCCGTACCTTGAGCACTGAAGCTTTCTTT | CASSRTTGGRTLSTEAFF
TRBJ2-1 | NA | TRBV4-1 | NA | TGCGCCAGCAGCCAAACGAGAGTCCCCTACAATGAGCAGTTCTTC | CASSQTRVPYNEQFF
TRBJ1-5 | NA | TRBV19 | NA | TGTGCCAGTAGTAACCAGGGGAGACAGCCCCAGCATTTT | CASSNQGRQPQHF
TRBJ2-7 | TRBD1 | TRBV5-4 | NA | TGTGCCAGCAGCACCGGGACAGGGGGCTACGAGCAGTACTTC | CASSTGTGGYEQYF
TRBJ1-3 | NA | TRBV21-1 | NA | TGTGCCAGCAGCCCCCATTCCTCAGGGGCGGATTCGGGTGGAAACACCATATATTTT | CASSPHSSGADSGGNTIYF
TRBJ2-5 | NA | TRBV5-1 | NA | TGCGCCAGCAGCTTGGGGGCAAGCGGATCCATGACCCAGTACTTC | CASSLGASGSMTQYF
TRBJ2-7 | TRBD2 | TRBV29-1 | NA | TGCAGCGTGGATACTAGCGGTAACTCCTACGAGCAGTACTTC | CSVDTSGNSYEQYF
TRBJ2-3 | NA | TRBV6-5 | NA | TGTGCCAGCAGTTACTCAAGCCCGGGAACAGATACGCAGTATTTT | CASSYSSPGTDTQYF
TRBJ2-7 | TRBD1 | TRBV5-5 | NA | TGTGCCAGCAGACCTGATCCGGGACAGGGGAGGTACGAGCAGTACTTC | CASRPDPGQGRYEQYF
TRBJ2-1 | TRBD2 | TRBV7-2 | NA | TGTGCCAGCTCTGGGGGGGACGGGTCCTACAATGAGCAGTTCTTC | CASSGGDGSYNEQFF
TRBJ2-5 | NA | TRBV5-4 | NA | TGTGCCAGCAGTGCCGGCAGGGGACAAGAGACCCAGTACTTC | CASSAGRGQETQYF
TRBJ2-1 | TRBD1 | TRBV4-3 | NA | TGCGCCAGCAGCCAAGATGGCGGGACAGGGGGCAATGAGCAGTTCTTC | CASSQDGGTGGNEQFF
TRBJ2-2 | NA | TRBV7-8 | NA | TGTGCCAGCACCCTGGACTCCACCGGGGAGCTGTTTTTT | CASTLDSTGELFF
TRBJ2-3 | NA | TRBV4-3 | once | TGCGCCAGCAGCCCAGGGGCAGGAAGCACAGATACGCAGTATTTT | CASSPGAGSTDTQYF
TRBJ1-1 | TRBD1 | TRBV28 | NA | TGTGCCAGCAGTTCCTACAGGGGGCCTGAAGCTTTCTTT | CASSSYRGPEAFF
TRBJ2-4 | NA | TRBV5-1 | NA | TGCGCCAGCAGCGTGAACTTAGCCAAAAACATTCAGTACTTC | CASSVNLAKNIQYF